The T cell receptor (beta chain) under discussion was sequenced for a study of cytomegalovirus exposure and HLA in healthy donors (dated by TCRdb to the late 2010s). For the wider study: According to a later analysis, the roughly 130 validation repertoires were produced on the same platform as the approximately 690 repertoires of the first cohort. The study aimed to test whether cataloging public T cell receptors could reveal signatures of past pathogen exposure. In addition to the first cohort of 650 to 800 subjects, a separate validation cohort of 120 different subjects was used. The study combined high-throughput TCR immunosequencing, statistical association of individual TCRs with disease status, and machine learning to predict cytomegalovirus infection status. The full study reports these points: The study listed over 150 TCR beta chains as associated with cytomegalovirus. The classifier was reported to diagnose cytomegalovirus status with high specificity and sensitivity in both the original cohort and the validation cohort. A later analysis had no HLA typing for the validation cohort, so co-occurrence there was scored across all 110 or so repertoires. Of the cluster scores, 90% to 95% were above 0 in a later analysis, which found that TCRs clustered in the first cohort also tended to co-occur in the 120 or so validation repertoires. Three of the identified cytomegalovirus-associated TCR beta chains were confirmed in vitro to be specific for cytomegalovirus antigens. While some public TCRs were present in many individuals, most TCR sequences turned up only very rarely across donors. It was suggested by the authors that the approach could potentially be generalized to other disease states and immunological phenotypes.

The CDR1 and CDR2 encoded by the germline V gene (reference sequence) are MNHEY and SMNVEV. The germline V and J ends show losses of 6 bases and 0 bases respectively, and no gene match explains 8 bases of the junction. From the cysteine up to the phenylalanine, the CDR3 has a length of 16 residues. The read is trimmed to its CDR3 DNA, 48 bases read in frame from base 1. Libraries were made using the immunoSEQ multiplex PCR assay. Regarding the original processing steps: A statistical classification framework was developed to diagnose cytomegalovirus status using the catalog of TCR beta chain sequences. TCRdb retrieved this table from immuneACCESS and kept in-frame rearrangements only. Not all clones are present; in checked studies, unresolved V genes account for under half, and no reason is known for the remainder. The D gene and trimming were derived from the DNA, and the V and J assignments and clone size from that table. This sample lists some 46,000 clones; 90% to 95% were detected once. 5.6% of the sample lies in the top ten.

As for this clone: Its antigen remains undetermined. Nothing much larger sits one base from this clone, and base qualities are not available.

The donors were included in the validation cohort of roughly 130 subjects, a group kept apart from the roughly 680-subject first cohort. Input material: PBMCs. This sequence originates from a man younger than 30 in good health and CMV-seronegative. The chain is assembled from TRBV27 and TRBJ2-7, with 10 bases in between that match TRBD2. The bases are TGTGCCAGCAGGGCGATCATAGCGGGGGGCTCCTACGAGCAGTACTTC. It translates to CASRAIIAGGSYEQYF.